The present T cell receptor (beta chain) was sequenced within a study of graft-versus-host responses after intestinal transplantation. About the study: Multivisceral, liver-intestinal, or isolated intestinal transplants were given to recipients. Recipients across the board were started on anti-thymocyte globulin induction, then kept on tacrolimus and steroids for roughly 3 years. Study-wide results and caveats: Graft-donor T cell macrochimerism in patients accompanied high graft-versus-host to host-versus-graft clonal ratios in allografts. Early HvG declines after transplant were associated with peak circulating GvH clone levels.

As regards this clone: The antigen remains unidentified.

TCRdb's copy holds only in-frame clones and misses some; the assay was immunoSEQ multiplex PCR. The sample contains about 97,000 clones, 75% to 95% of which appear only once. The CDR3 extends over 14 amino acids. The germline V gene encodes CDR1 SGHRS and CDR2 YFSETQ. J was trimmed by 4 bases and V by 4 bases; bases with no gene match: 8. Material: unstimulated CD4+ T cells sorted from spleen or lymph node cells, obtained before transplant. This receptor was taken from a human donor who was the organ donor for an intestinal transplant. V usage is TRBV5-1 and J usage is TRBJ2-7; TRBD1 aligns across 7 bases. CDR3 in DNA: TGCGCCAGCAGCCCGCCGGGACAGACTTACGAGCAGTACTTC. Amino acid sequence: CASSPPGQTYEQYF.